Shown below are 27 T cell receptor beta chains from a single sample sequenced in a study of OX40 agonist ivuxolimab in advanced cancers. Clones were read by immunoSEQ multiplex PCR, and TCRdb kept only the in-frame ones, dropping some. The sample shows about 50,000 clones, 70% to 90% of them seen only once. This material consisted of CD4+ or CD8+ T cells sorted from blood, taken in a trial of the OX40 agonist ivuxolimab. These TCRs come from an adult with an advanced solid tumor such as melanoma, head and neck, liver or kidney cancer.

The V and J genes are TRBV6-5 and TRBJ1-4, with a weak D call TRBD1 (6 bases). This CDR3 spans 15 amino acids. The germline CDR1 and CDR2 sequences are MNHEY and SVGAGI. V was trimmed by 6 bases and J by 0 bases, leaving 11 bases between them. The CDR3 here is CASRETGPTNEKLFF. The CDR3 DNA reads as TGTGCCAGCAGGGAGACAGGACCAACTAATGAAAAACTGTTTTTT.

The rearrangement links TRBV27 to TRBJ2-4; 10 positions match TRBD2. Germline CDR1 reads MNHEY; CDR2 reads SMNVEV (reference sequence). The length of the CDR3 is 14 residues. V lost 5 bases and J lost 9; bases outside the gene matches: 7. The CDR3 DNA sequence: TGTGCCAGCAGTCCATGGACTAGCGGAGGCATTCAGTACTTC. It codes for CASSPWTSGGIQYF.

The chain employs TRBV10-3 and TRBJ1-5; no reliable D call. The CDR3 totals 17 residues. The germline gives CDR1 ENHRY, CDR2 SYGVKD. Trimming left V 2 bases short and J 0 bases short, with 14 bases between. CDR3 amino acids: CAISEKSQVYSNQPQHF. The CDR3 DNA follows: TGTGCCATCAGTGAGAAGAGCCAAGTATATAGCAATCAGCCCCAGCATTTT.

The J gene is TRBJ2-5, the V gene TRBV5-6; no firm D call. The J call may not be correct, given that the DNA end is closer to TRBJ2-7. The CDR3 covers 14 residues. Germline V gives CDR1 SGHDT, CDR2 YYEEEE. The DNA for the CDR3 is TGTGCCAGCAGCTTGTTTGGTGTCTCCTACGAGCAGTACTTC. Amino acids: CASSLFGVSYEQYF.

The chain combines TRBV9 with TRBJ2-6; D not resolved. V lost 3 bases to trimming and J lost 4 bases, with 17 bases between them. The CDR3 covers 17 residues. Per germline, CDR1 SGDLS and CDR2 YYNGEE. The chain's CDR3 is CASSARRGPRGANVLTF. The DNA for the CDR3 is TGTGCCAGCAGCGCCAGACGCGGTCCTAGGGGGGCCAACGTCCTGACTTTC.

This clone came up a few times. The chain carries TRBV2 and TRBJ1-1; tentative D call: TRBD1 (6 bases). Germline values: CDR1 SNHLY, CDR2 FYNNEI. Trimming took 5 bases from V and 1 from J, leaving 8 bases between them. The CDR3 is 13 amino acids. The DNA of the CDR3 is TGTGCCAGCAGTACGGACAGGAACACTGAAGCTTTCTTT. Its protein is CASSTDRNTEAFF. Drawing the rest from reference TRBV2 and TRBJ1-1, the complete variable domain is EPEVTQTPSHQVTQMGQEVILRCVPISNHLYFYWYRQILGQKVEFLVSFYNNEISEKSEIFDDQFSVERPDGSNFTLKIRSTKLEDSAMYFCASSTDRNTEAFFGQGTRLTVV.

The V gene is TRBV6-5, the J gene TRBJ1-5; D is possibly TRBD1 (5 bases). Deletions cut 5 bases from V and 1 base from J, with 9 bases between. Germline loops: CDR1 MNHEY, CDR2 SVGAGI. There are 14 residues in the CDR3. The CDR3 coding sequence is TGTGCCAGCAGTCTTGGACAAAGCAATCAGCCCCAGCATTTT. Residues: CASSLGQSNQPQHF.

This clone was observed a handful of times. The chain has TRBV7-8 and TRBJ1-3; D might be TRBD1 (5 bases). V lost 3 bases and J lost 2, with 11 bases in between. The CDR3 runs to 15 residues. Germline loops: CDR1 SGHVS, CDR2 FQNEAQ. The CDR3 nucleotides are TGTGCCAGCAGCTTTACCGACAGTCCTGGAAACACCATATATTTT. Translation gives CASSFTDSPGNTIYF.

J is TRBJ1-3 and V is TRBV12-5, with D possibly TRBD1 on 5 matching bases. V lost 4 bases to trimming and J lost 2 bases, with 12 bases between them. This CDR3 is 15 amino acids long. Germline loops: CDR1 LGHNT, CDR2 FRNRAP. The CDR3 DNA reads as TGTGCTAGTGGTTCACCCCAGGGAACTGGAAACACCATATATTTT. Protein: CASGSPQGTGNTIYF.

The chain is built from TRBV6-1 and TRBJ1-3; D not resolved. The length of the CDR3 is 14 residues. The ends were cut back, 4 bases at V and 0 bases at J, with 7 bases in the middle. Germline V gene data show CDR1 as MNHNS and CDR2 as SASEGT. The CDR3 DNA reads TGTGCCAGCAGTGGTCAGAGCTCTGGAAACACCATATATTTT. As protein: CASSGQSSGNTIYF.

The chain recombines TRBV6-4 with TRBJ2-4; tentative D call: TRBD2 (6 bases). CDR1 is MRHNA, CDR2 SNTAGT, per germline. V lost 9 bases and J lost 0, with 15 bases in between. CDR3 size: 15 residues. The CDR3 DNA reads as TGTGCCAGGGGACTGTTTTTCCTAGCCAAAAACATTCAGTACTTC. This codes for CARGLFFLAKNIQYF.

V is TRBV21-1 and J is TRBJ2-1; the D call of TRBD1 is as the table states it, not checked on the DNA. TRBV21-1 is designated a pseudogene. The CDR3 totals 21 residues. In DNA, the CDR3 is TGTGCCAGCAGCGCCAGAAGCGGGGACAGGGCCACGTCGAGCTCCTACAATGAGCAGTTCTTC. This encodes CASSARSGDRATSSSYNEQFF.

The chain combines TRBV5-6 with TRBJ1-6, with TRBD1 matching 7 bases. This CDR3 is 14 amino acids long. Losses at the gene ends were 4 bases for V and 7 bases for J; bases not matched to a gene: 5. Germline lookup yields CDR1 SGHDT and CDR2 YYEEEE. CDR3: CASSPGQQNSPLHF. The CDR3 DNA reads TGTGCCAGCAGCCCGGGACAGCAAAATTCACCCCTCCACTTT.

This clone appeared a few times. This chain links TRBV4-3 with TRBJ1-3, with TRBD1 identical over 8 bases. V gave up 9 bases and J gave up 7 bases; unmatched junction bases: 2. This CDR3 region has 11 residues. CDR1 is LGHNA and CDR2 is YSLEER in the germline V gene. The CDR3 region is CARDRDNTIYF. DNA of the CDR3: TGCGCCAGGGACAGGGATAACACCATATATTTT.

This rearrangement joins TRBV7-9 to TRBJ1-1; no firm D call. Trimming took 1 base from V and 3 from J, leaving 12 bases between them. CDR3 length equals 15 residues. Germline CDR1 and CDR2: SEHNR and FQNEAQ (reference sequence). CDR3 protein: CASSLGASSDTEAFF. CDR3 nucleotide sequence: TGTGCCAGCAGCTTAGGAGCGAGCAGTGACACTGAAGCTTTCTTT.

In nucleotides, the CDR3 is TGTGCCATCAGTGAGTCGATTCTGGAGCCCCAGCATTTT. Its translation is CAISESILEPQHF. This chain joins TRBV10-3 and TRBJ1-5; D is uncertain. Germline V lookup: CDR1 ENHRY, CDR2 SYGVKD. The V end was cut by 0 bases, the J end by 8 bases, with 8 bases between. There are 13 residues in the CDR3.

CDR3 residues: CASSLFVASGGGGELFF. The CDR3 nucleotides are TGTGCCAGCAGTTTATTTGTGGCTAGCGGGGGCGGCGGGGAGCTGTTTTTT. The J gene is TRBJ2-2, the V gene TRBV27; 10 bases line up with TRBD2. Germline CDR1 MNHEY, CDR2 SMNVEV (reference sequence). V lost 1 base, J lost 7 bases, and 9 bases stayed unmatched. This CDR3 is built from 17 residues.

J is TRBJ2-1 and V is TRBV11-2; the match to TRBD2 covers 12 bases. Trimming removed 5 bases from V and 9 bases from J; junction bases left unmatched: 11. This CDR3 contains 16 residues. Germline CDR1 reads SGHAT; CDR2 reads FQNNGV. In DNA, the CDR3 is TGTGCCAGCAGCCAAGATACGGCTAGCGGGGGGGTTGAGCAGTTCTTC. Translated, it gives CASSQDTASGGVEQFF.

V and J are TRBV10-3 and TRBJ2-6; 10 nucleotides match TRBD1. V lost 1 base, J lost 0 bases, and 9 bases stayed unmatched. CDR3 length: 20 amino acids. The V gene's germline CDR1 is ENHRY and CDR2 SYGVKD. This chain's CDR3 is CAISEFSTGGLFSGANVLTF. The CDR3, as DNA: TGTGCCATCAGTGAGTTCTCGACAGGGGGCCTCTTCTCTGGGGCCAACGTCCTGACTTTC.

This clone was recorded a few times. V gene TRBV19 combines with J gene TRBJ1-2; TRBD1 is a possible D gene (5 bases). Germline-derived CDR1 and CDR2 are LNHDA and SQIVND (reference sequence). V lost 5 bases and J lost 7, with 20 bases in between. The CDR3 totals 15 residues. Here the CDR3 reads CASSQLAGPGRGYTF. CDR3 nucleotides: TGTGCCAGTAGTCAGTTGGCAGGGCCCGGACGTGGCTACACCTTC.

The rearrangement links TRBV14 to TRBJ1-1; no definite D call. The V gene's germline CDR1 is SGHDN and CDR2 FVKESK. The germline V and J ends were trimmed by 3 bases and 1 base, with 9 bases remaining between them. The CDR3 runs 14 residues. In DNA form, the CDR3 reads TGTGCCAGCAGCCATGGACGGCGGAACACTGAAGCTTTCTTT. The encoded protein is CASSHGRRNTEAFF.

This clone was detected only a few times. The chain uses TRBV11-1 and TRBJ2-7, with a tentative D call TRBD2 (6 bases). Trimming took off 4 bases at V and 5 bases at J, with 12 bases between the two ends. Germline assignment: CDR1 SGHAT and CDR2 FQDESV (reference sequence). The CDR3 spans 13 residues. The chain's CDR3 is CASSWRVKDEQYF. The CDR3 region has the DNA TGTGCCAGCAGCTGGAGGGTAAAGGACGAGCAGTACTTC.

The sample holds one count of this clone. The rearrangement joins TRBV12-5 to TRBJ1-3; the D is unclear. Germline V lookup: CDR1 LGHNT, CDR2 FRNRAP. The CDR3 runs 17 residues. V was shortened by 3 bases and J by 0 bases, with 15 bases between the two germline ends. CDR3 sequence: CASGFWRSEASGNTIYF. In DNA, the CDR3 is TGTGCTAGTGGTTTCTGGAGAAGTGAAGCCTCTGGAAACACCATATATTTT.

The rearrangement joins TRBV5-1 to TRBJ2-5, with D maybe TRBD2 (6 bases). Germline-derived CDR1 and CDR2 are SGHRS and YFSETQ. V dropped 4 bases and J dropped 5 bases, with 18 bases sitting between them. The CDR3 spans 15 residues. Here the CDR3 DNA reads TGCGCCAGCAGCATTTCCGGGACTCCTGCGGAGACCCAGTACTTC. Its protein is CASSISGTPAETQYF. The variable domain in full, with the rest retrieved from reference TRBV5-1 and TRBJ2-5, is KAGVTQTPRYLIKTRGQQVTLSCSPISGHRSVSWYQQTPGQGLQFLFEYFSETQRNKGNFPGRFSGRQFSNSRSEMNVSTLELGDSALYLCASSISGTPAETQYFGPGTRLLVL.

The chain has TRBV30 and TRBJ2-1; 12 bases line up with TRBD2. Germline lookup yields CDR1 GTSNPN and CDR2 SVGIG (reference sequence). The J segment lost 10 bases and the V segment lost 4 bases, leaving 5 bases of the junction unmatched. The length of the CDR3 is 13 residues. The CDR3 DNA follows: TGTGCCTGGAAGGTACTAGCGGGAGGAGAGCAGTTCTTC. Encoded protein: CAWKVLAGGEQFF.

The chain is built from TRBV14 and TRBJ1-2; a weak D match, TRBD1 (5 bases). The CDR3 contains 13 residues. The germline V and J ends were trimmed by 4 bases and 4 bases, with 10 bases remaining between them. Germline assignment: CDR1 SGHDN and CDR2 FVKESK. The CDR3 DNA reads as TGTGCCAGCAGCCTGGAGGGGCGCTATGGCTACACCTTC. Its protein is CASSLEGRYGYTF.

The chain is built from TRBV7-3 and TRBJ2-1, with D possibly matching TRBD2 (5 bases). V was shortened by 10 bases and J by 2 bases, with 21 bases between the two germline ends. CDR1 is SGHTA and CDR2 is FQGTGA in the germline V gene. The CDR3 has 16 amino acids. The CDR3 here is CATGTFYGDPYNEQFF. CDR3 bases: TGTGCCACCGGAACGTTCTACGGGGATCCCTACAATGAGCAGTTCTTC.